The rows below give T cell receptor beta chains drawn from one sample of a study of monozygotic twins with inflammatory bowel disease. For each CDR3 protein, TCRdb gives one entry from its re-call of the 5' RACE reads, without DNA. Here the sample table reports approximately 160,000 distinct CDR3 sequences. Input material: blood. These receptors originate from a human donor with ulcerative colitis or Crohn's disease, or a healthy co-twin of an affected twin (not recorded which). Both conserved end residues are part of each CDR3. Each record gives: V gene, J gene, CDR3 protein.

v_call: TRBV10-3
j_call: TRBJ1-5
cdr3_aa: CAISRDYSNQPQHF

v_call: TRBV20-1
j_call: TRBJ2-5
cdr3_aa: CSAAMVASGSQETQYF

v_call: TRBV15
j_call: TRBJ2-3
cdr3_aa: CATSRDERVTDTQYF

v_call: TRBV7-2
j_call: TRBJ2-1
cdr3_aa: CASSLEGLDEQFF

v_call: TRBV5-1
j_call: TRBJ1-1
cdr3_aa: CASSTRDRVNTEAFF

v_call: TRBV5-1
j_call: TRBJ2-7
cdr3_aa: CASRFEGPYEQYF

v_call: TRBV18
j_call: TRBJ2-2
cdr3_aa: CASSRAGDGTGELFF

v_call: TRBV18
j_call: TRBJ2-5
cdr3_aa: CASSPQAGVRQETQYF

v_call: TRBV2
j_call: TRBJ2-1
cdr3_aa: CASSYPGLDYNEQFF

v_call: TRBV7-2
j_call: TRBJ1-1
cdr3_aa: CASSLYRPRNTEAFF

v_call: TRBV20-1
j_call: TRBJ2-7
cdr3_aa: CSASVQGYEQYF

v_call: TRBV6-2/TRBV6-3
j_call: TRBJ2-7
cdr3_aa: CASRRDSATYEQYF

v_call: TRBV6-5
j_call: TRBJ1-4
cdr3_aa: CASSYFAGSNEKLFF

v_call: TRBV12-3/TRBV12-4
j_call: TRBJ2-2
cdr3_aa: CASTRLAGGGGELFF

v_call: TRBV7-9
j_call: TRBJ1-5
cdr3_aa: CASSLLGANQPQHF

v_call: TRBV24-1
j_call: TRBJ2-1
cdr3_aa: CATSDLQADRGAVYEQFF